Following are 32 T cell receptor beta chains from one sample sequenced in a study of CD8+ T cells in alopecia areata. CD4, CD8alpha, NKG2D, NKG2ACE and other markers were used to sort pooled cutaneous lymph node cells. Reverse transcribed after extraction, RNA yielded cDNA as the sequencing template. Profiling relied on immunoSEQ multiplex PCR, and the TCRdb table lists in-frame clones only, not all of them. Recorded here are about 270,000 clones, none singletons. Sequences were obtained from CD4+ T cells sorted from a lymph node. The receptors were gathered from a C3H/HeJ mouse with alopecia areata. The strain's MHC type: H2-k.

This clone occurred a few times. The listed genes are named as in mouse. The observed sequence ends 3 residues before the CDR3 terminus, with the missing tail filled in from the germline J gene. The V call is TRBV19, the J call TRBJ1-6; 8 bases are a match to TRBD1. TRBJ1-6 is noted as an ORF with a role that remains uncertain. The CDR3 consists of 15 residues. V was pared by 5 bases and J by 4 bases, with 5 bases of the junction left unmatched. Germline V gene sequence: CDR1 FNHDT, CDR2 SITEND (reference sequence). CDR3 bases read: TGTGCCAGCAGACCTAGGACAGGGTATAATTCGCCC. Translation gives CASRPRTGYNSP. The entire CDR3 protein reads CASRPRTGYNSPLYF.

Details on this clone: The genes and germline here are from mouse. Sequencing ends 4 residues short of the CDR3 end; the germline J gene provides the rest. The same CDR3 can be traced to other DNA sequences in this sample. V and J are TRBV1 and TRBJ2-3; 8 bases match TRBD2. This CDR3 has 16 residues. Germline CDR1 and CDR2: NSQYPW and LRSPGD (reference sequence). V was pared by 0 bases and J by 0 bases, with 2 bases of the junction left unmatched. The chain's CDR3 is CTCSADWGASAETLYF. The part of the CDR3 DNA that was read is TGCACCTGCAGTGCAGACTGGGGGGCCAGTGCAGAA.

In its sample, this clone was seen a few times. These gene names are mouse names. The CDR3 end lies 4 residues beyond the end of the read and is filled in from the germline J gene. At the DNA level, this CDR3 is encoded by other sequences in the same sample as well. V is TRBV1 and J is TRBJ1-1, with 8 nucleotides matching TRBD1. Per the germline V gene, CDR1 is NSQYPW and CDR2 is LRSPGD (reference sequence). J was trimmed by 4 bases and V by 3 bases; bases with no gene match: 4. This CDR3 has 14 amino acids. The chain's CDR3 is CTCSADRGGTEVFF. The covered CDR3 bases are TGCACCTGCAGTGCTGACAGGGGTGGCACA.

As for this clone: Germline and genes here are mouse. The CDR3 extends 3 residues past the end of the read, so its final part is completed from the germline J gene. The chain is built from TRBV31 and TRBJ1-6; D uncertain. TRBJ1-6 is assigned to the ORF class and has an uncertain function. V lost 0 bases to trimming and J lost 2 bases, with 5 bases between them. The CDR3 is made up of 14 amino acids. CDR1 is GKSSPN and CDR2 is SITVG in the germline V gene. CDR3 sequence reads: CAWSLDTYNSPLYF. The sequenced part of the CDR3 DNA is TGTGCCTGGAGTCTAGACACCTATAATTCGCCC.

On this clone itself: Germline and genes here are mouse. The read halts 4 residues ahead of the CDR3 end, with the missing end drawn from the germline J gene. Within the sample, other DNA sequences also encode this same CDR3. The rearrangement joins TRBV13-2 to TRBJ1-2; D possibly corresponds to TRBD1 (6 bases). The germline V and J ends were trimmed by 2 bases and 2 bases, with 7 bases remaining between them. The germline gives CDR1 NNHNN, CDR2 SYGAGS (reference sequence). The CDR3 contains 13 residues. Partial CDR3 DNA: TGTGCCAGCGGTGAGAGGGGGAACTCC. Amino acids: CASGERGNS. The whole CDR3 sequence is CASGERGNSDYTF.

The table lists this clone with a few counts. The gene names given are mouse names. CDR3 bases read: TGCACCTGCAGTGCACAGAATAACTATGCT. It codes for CTCSAQNNYA. In full, the CDR3 is CTCSAQNNYAEQFF. This chain links TRBV1 with TRBJ2-1, with D unclear. The DNA ends 4 residues before the CDR3 does, and the rest of the CDR3 is filled in from the germline J gene. The germline gives CDR1 NSQYPW, CDR2 LRSPGD (reference sequence). CDR3 length equals 14 residues. V lost 2 bases and J lost 0, with 5 bases in between.

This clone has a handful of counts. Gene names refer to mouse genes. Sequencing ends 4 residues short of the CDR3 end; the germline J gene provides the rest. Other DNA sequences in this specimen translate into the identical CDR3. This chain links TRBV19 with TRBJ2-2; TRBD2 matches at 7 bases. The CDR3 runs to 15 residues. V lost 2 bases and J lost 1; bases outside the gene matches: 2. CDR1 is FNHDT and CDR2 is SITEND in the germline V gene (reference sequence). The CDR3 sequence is CASSIGTVNTGQLYF. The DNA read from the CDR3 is TGTGCCAGCAGTATTGGGACTGTAAACACCGGG.

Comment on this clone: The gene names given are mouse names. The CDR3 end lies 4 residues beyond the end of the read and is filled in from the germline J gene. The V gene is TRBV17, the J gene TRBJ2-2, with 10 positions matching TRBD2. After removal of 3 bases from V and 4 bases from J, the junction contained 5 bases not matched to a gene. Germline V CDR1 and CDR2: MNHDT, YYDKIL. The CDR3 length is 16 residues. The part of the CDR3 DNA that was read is TGTGCTAGCAGTAGCCCTGGGGGGGCCGGCACCGGG. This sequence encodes CASSSPGGAGTG. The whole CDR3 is CASSSPGGAGTGQLYF.

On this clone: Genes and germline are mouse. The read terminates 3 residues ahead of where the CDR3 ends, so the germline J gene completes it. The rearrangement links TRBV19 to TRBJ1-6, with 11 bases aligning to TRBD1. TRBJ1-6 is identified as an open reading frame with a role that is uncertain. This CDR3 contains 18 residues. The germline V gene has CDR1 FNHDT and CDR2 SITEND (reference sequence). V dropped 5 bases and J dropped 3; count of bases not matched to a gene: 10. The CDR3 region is CASSPFGQGAGYNSPLYF. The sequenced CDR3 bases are TGTGCCAGCAGCCCTTTCGGACAGGGGGCGGGCTATAATTCGCCC.

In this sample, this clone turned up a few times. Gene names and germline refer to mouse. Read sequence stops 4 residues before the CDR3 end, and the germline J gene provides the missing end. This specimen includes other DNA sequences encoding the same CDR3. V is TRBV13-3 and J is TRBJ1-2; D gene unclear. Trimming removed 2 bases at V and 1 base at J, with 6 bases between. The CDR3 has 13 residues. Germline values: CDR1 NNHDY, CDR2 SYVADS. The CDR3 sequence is CASSELGNSDYTF. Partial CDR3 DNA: TGTGCCAGCAGTGAGTTGGGAAACTCC.

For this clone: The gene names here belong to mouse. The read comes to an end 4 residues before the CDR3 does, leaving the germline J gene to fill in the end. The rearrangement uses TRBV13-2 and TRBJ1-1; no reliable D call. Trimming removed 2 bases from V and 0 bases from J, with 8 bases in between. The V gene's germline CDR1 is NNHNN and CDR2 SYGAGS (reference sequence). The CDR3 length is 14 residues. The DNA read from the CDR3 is TGTGCCAGCGGTGACAGAAAAGCAAACACA. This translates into CASGDRKANT. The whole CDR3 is CASGDRKANTEVFF.

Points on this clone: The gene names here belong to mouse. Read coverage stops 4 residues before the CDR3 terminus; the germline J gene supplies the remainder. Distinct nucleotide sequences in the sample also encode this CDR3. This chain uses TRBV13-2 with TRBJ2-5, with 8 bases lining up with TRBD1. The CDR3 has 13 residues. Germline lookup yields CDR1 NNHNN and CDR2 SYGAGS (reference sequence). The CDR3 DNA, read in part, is TGTGCCAGCGGCGGACAGGGCCGAGAC. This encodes CASGGQGRD. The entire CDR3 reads CASGGQGRDTQYF.

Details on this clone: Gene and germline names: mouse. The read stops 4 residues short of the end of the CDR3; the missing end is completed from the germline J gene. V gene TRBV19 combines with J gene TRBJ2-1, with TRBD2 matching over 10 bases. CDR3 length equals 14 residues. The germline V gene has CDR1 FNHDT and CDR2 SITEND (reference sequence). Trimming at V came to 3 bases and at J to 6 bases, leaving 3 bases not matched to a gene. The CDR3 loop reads CASSKDWGFAEQFF. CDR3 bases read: TGTGCCAGCAGTAAGGACTGGGGGTTTGCT.

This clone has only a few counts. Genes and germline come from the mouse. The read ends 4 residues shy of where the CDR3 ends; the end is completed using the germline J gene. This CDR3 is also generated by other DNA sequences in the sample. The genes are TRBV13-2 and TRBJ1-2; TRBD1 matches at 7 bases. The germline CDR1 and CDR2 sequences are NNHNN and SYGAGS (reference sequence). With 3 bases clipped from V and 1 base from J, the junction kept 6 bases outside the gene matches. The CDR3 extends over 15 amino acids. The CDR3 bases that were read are TGTGCCAGCGGTGGCAGACAGGGCCGAAACTCC. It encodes CASGGRQGRNS. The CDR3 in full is CASGGRQGRNSDYTF.

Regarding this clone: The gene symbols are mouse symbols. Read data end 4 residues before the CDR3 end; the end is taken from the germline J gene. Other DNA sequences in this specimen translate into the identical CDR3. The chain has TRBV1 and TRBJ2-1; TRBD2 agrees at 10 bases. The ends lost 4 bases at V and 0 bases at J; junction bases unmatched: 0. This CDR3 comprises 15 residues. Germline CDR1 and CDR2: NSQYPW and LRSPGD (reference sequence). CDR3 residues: CTCSGTGGNYAEQFF. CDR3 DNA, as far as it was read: TGCACCTGCAGTGGGACTGGGGGTAACTATGCT.

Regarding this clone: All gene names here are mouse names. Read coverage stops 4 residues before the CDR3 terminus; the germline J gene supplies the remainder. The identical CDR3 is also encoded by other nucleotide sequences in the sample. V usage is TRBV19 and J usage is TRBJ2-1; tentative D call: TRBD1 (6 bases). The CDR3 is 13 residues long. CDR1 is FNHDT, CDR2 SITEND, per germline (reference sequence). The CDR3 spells CASSRQGRAEQFF. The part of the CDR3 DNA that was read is TGTGCCAGCAGTCGGCAGGGGAGGGCT.

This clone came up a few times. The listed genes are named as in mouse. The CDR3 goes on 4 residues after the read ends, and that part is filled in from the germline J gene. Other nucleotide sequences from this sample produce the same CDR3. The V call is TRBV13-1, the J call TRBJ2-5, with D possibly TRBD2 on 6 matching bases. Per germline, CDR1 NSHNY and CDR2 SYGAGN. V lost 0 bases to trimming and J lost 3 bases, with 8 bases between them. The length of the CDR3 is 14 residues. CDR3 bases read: TGTGCCAGCAGTGATGCGGGACTACAAGAC. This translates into CASSDAGLQD. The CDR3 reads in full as CASSDAGLQDTQYF.

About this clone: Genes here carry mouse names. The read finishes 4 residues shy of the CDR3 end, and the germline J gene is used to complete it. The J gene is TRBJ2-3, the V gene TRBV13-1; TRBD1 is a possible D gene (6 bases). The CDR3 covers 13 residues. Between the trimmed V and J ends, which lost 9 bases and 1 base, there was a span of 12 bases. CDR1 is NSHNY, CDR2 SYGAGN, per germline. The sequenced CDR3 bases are TGTGCCACAGGGGAGAGTGGTGCAGAA. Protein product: CATGESGAE. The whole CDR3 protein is CATGESGAETLYF.

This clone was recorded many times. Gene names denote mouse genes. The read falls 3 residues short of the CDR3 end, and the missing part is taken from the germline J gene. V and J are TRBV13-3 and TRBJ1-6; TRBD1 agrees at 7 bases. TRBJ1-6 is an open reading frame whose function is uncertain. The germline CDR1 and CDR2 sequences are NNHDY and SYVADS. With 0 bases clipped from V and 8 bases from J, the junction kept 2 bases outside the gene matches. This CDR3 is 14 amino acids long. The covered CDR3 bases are TGTGCCAGCAGTGATGGACAGGGCTATTCGCCC. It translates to CASSDGQGYSP. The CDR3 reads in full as CASSDGQGYSPLYF.

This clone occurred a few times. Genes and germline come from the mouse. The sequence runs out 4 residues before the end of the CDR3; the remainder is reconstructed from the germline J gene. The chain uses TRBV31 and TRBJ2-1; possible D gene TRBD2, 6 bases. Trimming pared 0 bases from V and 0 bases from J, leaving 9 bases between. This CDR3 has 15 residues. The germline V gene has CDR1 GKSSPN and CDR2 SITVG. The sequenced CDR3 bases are TGTGCCTGGAGTCTGACTGGTATTAACTATGCT. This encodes CAWSLTGINYA. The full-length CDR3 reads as CAWSLTGINYAEQFF. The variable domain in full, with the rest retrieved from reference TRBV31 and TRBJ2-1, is AQTIHQWPVAEIKAVGSPLSLGCTIKGKSSPNLYWYWQATGGTLQQLFYSITVGQVESVVQLNLSASRPKDDQFILSTEKLLLSHSGFYLCAWSLTGINYAEQFFGPGTRLTVL.

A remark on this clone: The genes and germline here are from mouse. The CDR3 DNA, read in part, is TGTGCCAGCAGTCTACTGGGGGACACCGGG. Its protein product is CASSLLGDTG. The whole CDR3 sequence reads CASSLLGDTGQLYF. This rearrangement joins TRBV13-1 to TRBJ2-2; 8 bases are shared with TRBD2. With the read ending 4 residues before the CDR3 end, the germline J gene is used to fill in that end. V shed 4 bases, J shed 3 bases, and the junction held 2 bases outside the gene matches. This CDR3 is built from 14 residues. CDR1 is NSHNY, CDR2 SYGAGN, per germline.

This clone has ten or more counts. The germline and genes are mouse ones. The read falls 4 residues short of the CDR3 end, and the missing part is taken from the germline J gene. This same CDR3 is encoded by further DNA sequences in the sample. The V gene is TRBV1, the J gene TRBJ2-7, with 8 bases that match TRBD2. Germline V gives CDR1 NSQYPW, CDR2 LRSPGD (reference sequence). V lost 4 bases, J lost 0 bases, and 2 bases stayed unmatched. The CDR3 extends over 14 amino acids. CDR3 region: CTCSGTGSSYEQYF. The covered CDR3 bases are TGCACCTGCAGTGGGACTGGGAGCTCCTAT.

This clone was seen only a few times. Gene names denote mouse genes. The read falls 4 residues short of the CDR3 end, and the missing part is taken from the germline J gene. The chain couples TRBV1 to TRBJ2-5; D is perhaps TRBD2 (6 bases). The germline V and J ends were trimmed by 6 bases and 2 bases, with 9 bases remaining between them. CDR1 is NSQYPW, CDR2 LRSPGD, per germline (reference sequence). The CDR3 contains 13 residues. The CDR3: CTCRGGGQDTQYF. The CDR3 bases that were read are TGCACCTGCAGGGGGGGTGGCCAAGAC.

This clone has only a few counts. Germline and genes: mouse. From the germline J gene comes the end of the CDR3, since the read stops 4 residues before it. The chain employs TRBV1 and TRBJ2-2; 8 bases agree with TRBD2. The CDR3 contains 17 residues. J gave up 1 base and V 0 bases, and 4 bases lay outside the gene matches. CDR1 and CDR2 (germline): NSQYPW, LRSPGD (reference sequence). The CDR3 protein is CTCSADPWGVNTGQLYF. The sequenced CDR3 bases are TGCACCTGCAGTGCAGATCCCTGGGGGGTAAACACCGGG.

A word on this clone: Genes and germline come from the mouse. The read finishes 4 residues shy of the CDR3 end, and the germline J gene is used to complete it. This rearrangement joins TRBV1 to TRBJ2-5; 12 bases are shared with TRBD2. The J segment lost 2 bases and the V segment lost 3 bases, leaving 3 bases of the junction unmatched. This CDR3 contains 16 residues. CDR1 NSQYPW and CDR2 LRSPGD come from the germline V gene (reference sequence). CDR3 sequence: CTCSAGLGGAQDTQYF. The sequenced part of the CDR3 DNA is TGCACCTGCAGTGCGGGACTGGGGGGTGCCCAAGAC.

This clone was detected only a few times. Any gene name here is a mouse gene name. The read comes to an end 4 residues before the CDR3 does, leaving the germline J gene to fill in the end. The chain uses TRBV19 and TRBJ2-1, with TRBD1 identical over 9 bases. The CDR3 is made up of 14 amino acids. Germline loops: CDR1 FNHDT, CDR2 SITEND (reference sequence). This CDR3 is CASRGTGRIAEQFF. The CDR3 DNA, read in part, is TGTGCCAGCAGGGGGACAGGGAGGATAGCT.

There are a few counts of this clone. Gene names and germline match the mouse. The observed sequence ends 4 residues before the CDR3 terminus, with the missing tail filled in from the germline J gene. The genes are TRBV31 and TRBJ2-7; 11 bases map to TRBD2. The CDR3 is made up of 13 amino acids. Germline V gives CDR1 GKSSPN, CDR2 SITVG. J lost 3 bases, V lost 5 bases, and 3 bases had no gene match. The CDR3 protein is CAWAGTGGYEQYF. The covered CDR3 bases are TGTGCCTGGGCCGGGACTGGGGGCTAT.

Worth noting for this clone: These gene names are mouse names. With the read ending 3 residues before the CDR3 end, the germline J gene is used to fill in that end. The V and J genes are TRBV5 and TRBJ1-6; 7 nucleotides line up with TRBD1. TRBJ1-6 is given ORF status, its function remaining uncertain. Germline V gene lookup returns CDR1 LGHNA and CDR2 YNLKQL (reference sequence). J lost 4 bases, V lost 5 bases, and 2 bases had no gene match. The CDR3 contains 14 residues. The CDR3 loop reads CASSGTEYNSPLYF. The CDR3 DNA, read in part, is TGTGCCAGCAGCGGGACAGAATATAATTCGCCC.

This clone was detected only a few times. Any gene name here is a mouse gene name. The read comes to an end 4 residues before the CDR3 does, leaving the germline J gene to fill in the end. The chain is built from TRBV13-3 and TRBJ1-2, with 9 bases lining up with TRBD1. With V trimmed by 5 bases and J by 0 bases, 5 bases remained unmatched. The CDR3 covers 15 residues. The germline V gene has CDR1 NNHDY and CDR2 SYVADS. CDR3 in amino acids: CASRPDRGSNSDYTF. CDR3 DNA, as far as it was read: TGTGCCAGCAGGCCCGACAGGGGGTCAAACTCC.

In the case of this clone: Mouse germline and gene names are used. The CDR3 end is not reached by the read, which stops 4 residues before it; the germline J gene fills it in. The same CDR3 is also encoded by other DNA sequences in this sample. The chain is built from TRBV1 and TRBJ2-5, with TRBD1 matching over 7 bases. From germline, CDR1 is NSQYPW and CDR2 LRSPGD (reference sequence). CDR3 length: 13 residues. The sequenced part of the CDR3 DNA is TGCACCTGCAGTGCATCAGGGGGAGAC. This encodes CTCSASGGD. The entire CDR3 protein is CTCSASGGDTQYF. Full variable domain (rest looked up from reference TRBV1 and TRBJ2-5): VTLLEQNPRWRLVPRGQAVNLRCILKNSQYPWMSWYQQDLQKQLQWLFTLRSPGDKEVKSLPGADYLATRVTDTELRLQVANMSQGRTLYCTCSASGGDTQYFGPGTRLLVL.

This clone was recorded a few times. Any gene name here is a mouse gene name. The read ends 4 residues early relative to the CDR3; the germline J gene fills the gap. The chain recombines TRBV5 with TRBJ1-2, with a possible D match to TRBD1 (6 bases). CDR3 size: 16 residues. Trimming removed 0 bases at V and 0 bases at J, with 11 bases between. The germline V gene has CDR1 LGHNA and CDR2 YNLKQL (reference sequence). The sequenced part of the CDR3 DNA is TGTGCCAGCAGCCAAGATCGAGGACAGTCAAACTCC. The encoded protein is CASSQDRGQSNS. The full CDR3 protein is CASSQDRGQSNSDYTF.

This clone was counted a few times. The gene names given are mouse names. The DNA read from the CDR3 is TGCACCTGCAGTGCAATGGCAGGGGGGTAT. It encodes CTCSAMAGGY. The CDR3 in its entirety is CTCSAMAGGYEQYF. The genes are TRBV1 and TRBJ2-7; tentatively, D is TRBD1 (7 bases). Read coverage stops 4 residues before the CDR3 terminus; the germline J gene supplies the remainder. The CDR3 runs to 14 residues. CDR1 and CDR2 (germline): NSQYPW, LRSPGD (reference sequence).